This T cell receptor (beta chain) was sequenced for a study of control samples from healthy donors and cancer patients. V shed 3 bases, J shed 1 base, and the junction held 1 base outside the gene matches. The CDR3 runs 15 residues. The germline V gene encodes CDR1 KGHSH and CDR2 LQKENI. Sequenced by immunoSEQ multiplex PCR; TCRdb stores in-frame clones only, minus some. The table has 100,000 to 120,000 clones, about four fifths seen once. The chain combines TRBV18 with TRBJ2-2; 8 bases are a match to TRBD1. The specimen was blood. This receptor was identified in a woman aged 45-65 years in good health. CDR3 protein: CASSPGTGNTGELFF. CDR3 in DNA: TGTGCCAGCTCACCGGGGACAGGGAACACCGGGGAGCTGTTTTTT.